This record looks at one TCR beta chain sequence and its context. Its antigen is currently unknown. The study ran its PCR with 60 Vbeta and 13 Jbeta primers. Generated by immunoSEQ multiplex PCR, the TCRdb table keeps only in-frame clones and is missing some. This table holds about 140,000 clones, approximately 80% found once. In germline, CDR1 is SGHRS, CDR2 YFSETQ. The CDR3 has 15 amino acids. J lost 1 base, V lost 0 bases, and 1 base had no gene match. These data originate in a study of cytomegalovirus exposure and HLA in healthy donors. Study context: For the roughly 390 genotyped donors, around 76% fell within the Caucasian-associated ancestry cluster.

General observations from the study: Across HLA loci, a later analysis found differing TCR association rates, with DRB1 most and HLA-C fewest. Compared with the approximately 680-donor mean, an Asian-associated ancestry cluster reportedly had fewer N-insertions, according to a later analysis.

V and J are TRBV5-1 and TRBJ2-3; 8 bases line up with TRBD2. The receptor was derived from a middle-aged woman in good health and CMV-seronegative. The sequenced material came from PBMCs. The CDR3 DNA reads TGCGCCAGCAGCTTGGAGCGGGGGCGCACAGATACGCAGTATTTT. Residues: CASSLERGRTDTQYF.